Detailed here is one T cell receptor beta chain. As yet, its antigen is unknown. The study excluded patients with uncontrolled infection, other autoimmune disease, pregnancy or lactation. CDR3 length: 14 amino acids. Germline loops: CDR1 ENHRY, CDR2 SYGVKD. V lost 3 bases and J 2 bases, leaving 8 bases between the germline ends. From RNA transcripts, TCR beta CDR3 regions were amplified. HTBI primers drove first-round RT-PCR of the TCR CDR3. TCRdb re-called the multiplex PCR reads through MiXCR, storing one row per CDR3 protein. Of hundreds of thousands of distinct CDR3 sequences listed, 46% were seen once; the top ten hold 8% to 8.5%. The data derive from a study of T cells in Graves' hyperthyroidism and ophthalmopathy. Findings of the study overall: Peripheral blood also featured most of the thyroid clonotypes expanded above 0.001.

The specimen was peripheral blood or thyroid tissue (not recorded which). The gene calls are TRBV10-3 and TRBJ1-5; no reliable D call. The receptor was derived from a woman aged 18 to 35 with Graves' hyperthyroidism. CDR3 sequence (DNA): TGTGCCATCAGTGACCGGCAGGGCAATCAGCCCCAGCATTTT. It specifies CAISDRQGNQPQHF.